These T cell receptor beta chains were read from a single sample in a study of blood T cell repertoires in COVID-19. Sequencing was performed with immunoSEQ multiplex PCR; in TCRdb, only in-frame clones are kept and a portion is missing. The profile covers about 140,000 clones, with approximately 84% appearing a single time and approximately 9.5% taken by the ten largest. Sequenced material: peripheral blood. Receptor source: a woman older than 75 in a cohort sampled during active or convalescent COVID-19. Each CDR3 is given with its conserved first and last residue. Fields, in order: clone size, J gene, D gene, V gene, CDR3 DNA, CDR3 protein. D genes are given only for firm matches. Clone size appears in some rows only: once, few, many, or a class for an expanded clone.

size: NA
J: TRBJ2-7
D: TRBD1
V: TRBV5-5
DNA: TGTGCCAGCAGCTTGGCCGGGACAGGGGTAGGATACGAGCAGTACTTC
CDR3: CASSLAGTGVGYEQYF

size: NA
J: TRBJ1-1
D: TRBD1
V: TRBV6-4
DNA: TGTGCCAGCAGCAGGGGGCGGCACACTGAAGCTTTCTTT
CDR3: CASSRGRHTEAFF

size: NA
J: TRBJ1-2
D: NA
V: TRBV27
DNA: TGTGCCAGCAGTTTAAGTACAAACAACTATGGCTACACCTTC
CDR3: CASSLSTNNYGYTF

size: once
J: TRBJ1-6
D: TRBD1
V: TRBV5-6
DNA: TGTGCCAGCAGCCTGACAGGGGGGGATTCACCCCTCCACTTT
CDR3: CASSLTGGDSPLHF

size: NA
J: TRBJ2-3
D: NA
V: TRBV5-1
DNA: TGCGCCAGCAGCTCGGCCACCAGCAGGGATACGCAGTATTTT
CDR3: CASSSATSRDTQYF

size: NA
J: TRBJ1-2
D: TRBD1
V: TRBV7-8
DNA: TGTGCCAGCAGCCCGAGGACAGGGTCCTATGGCTACACCTTC
CDR3: CASSPRTGSYGYTF

size: NA
J: TRBJ2-1
D: NA
V: TRBV19
DNA: TGTGCCAGTAGTATAGGGAGTATCTACAATGAGCAGTTCTTC
CDR3: CASSIGSIYNEQFF

size: NA
J: TRBJ2-3
D: NA
V: TRBV4-3
DNA: TGCGCCAGCAGCCAAGATAGTGTAGAATCAGATACGCAGTATTTT
CDR3: CASSQDSVESDTQYF

size: once
J: TRBJ2-7
D: NA
V: TRBV11-2
DNA: TGTGCCAGCAGCTTTTCAGGGGACTACGAGCAGTACTTC
CDR3: CASSFSGDYEQYF

size: NA
J: TRBJ2-5
D: TRBD1
V: TRBV4-1
DNA: TGCGCCAGCAGTCAGGGGGCATTTGGAGAGACCCAGTACTTC
CDR3: CASSQGAFGETQYF

size: NA
J: TRBJ2-1
D: NA
V: TRBV11-2
DNA: TGTGCCAGCAGACCTACAGGGCGTAGTGAGCAGTTCTTC
CDR3: CASRPTGRSEQFF

size: NA
J: TRBJ1-4
D: TRBD1
V: TRBV14
DNA: TGTGCCAGCAGATCCGGGACAGCAACTAATGAAAAACTGTTTTTT
CDR3: CASRSGTATNEKLFF

size: NA
J: TRBJ1-2
D: TRBD1
V: TRBV6-5
DNA: TGTGCCAGTCGGGACAGAAGTAATTATGGCTACACCTTC
CDR3: CASRDRSNYGYTF

size: NA
J: TRBJ1-6
D: NA
V: TRBV6-1
DNA: TGTGCCAGCAGTGAAAAAGGGGTCAAGGATTCACCCCTCCACTTT
CDR3: CASSEKGVKDSPLHF

size: NA
J: TRBJ2-2
D: TRBD1
V: TRBV5-4
DNA: TGTGCCAGCAGTCGGGACAGGGTCACCGGGGAGCTGTTTTTT
CDR3: CASSRDRVTGELFF

size: NA
J: TRBJ2-5
D: NA
V: TRBV7-2
DNA: TGTGCCAGCAGCGCCCCCGGACTCAGCCAAGAGACCCAGTACTTC
CDR3: CASSAPGLSQETQYF

size: once
J: TRBJ1-2
D: TRBD1
V: TRBV6-6
DNA: TGTGCCAGCAGTTTACAGGGGCGGAGCTGGGGTGGCTACACCTTC
CDR3: CASSLQGRSWGGYTF

size: NA
J: TRBJ2-2
D: NA
V: TRBV18
DNA: TGTGCCAGCTCACCATTCTCGCGGGACGCGAACACCGGGGAGCTGTTTTTT
CDR3: CASSPFSRDANTGELFF

size: NA
J: TRBJ1-6
D: NA
V: TRBV29-1
DNA: TGCAGCGTTGGTGACAGTCCTAATTCACCCCTCCACTTT
CDR3: CSVGDSPNSPLHF

size: NA
J: TRBJ1-1
D: NA
V: TRBV7-3
DNA: TGTGCCAGCAGCTTAACGGGGGCAGGGAGAACAACTGAAGCTTTCTTT
CDR3: CASSLTGAGRTTEAFF

size: NA
J: TRBJ2-3
D: TRBD2
V: TRBV27
DNA: TGTGCCAGCAGTTTCCGACTAGCGGGGGGGGTAGATACGCAGTATTTT
CDR3: CASSFRLAGGVDTQYF

size: few
J: TRBJ1-4
D: NA
V: TRBV11-2
DNA: TGTGCCAGCAGCCGTTCATCGCAGGGTAATAATGAAAAACTGTTTTTT
CDR3: CASSRSSQGNNEKLFF

size: NA
J: TRBJ1-5
D: NA
V: TRBV4-1
DNA: TGCGCCAGCAGCCAAGGAGGTTACCAGCCCCAGCATTTT
CDR3: CASSQGGYQPQHF

size: few
J: TRBJ1-2
D: NA
V: TRBV5-5
DNA: TGTGCCAGCAGCTTGGCAGGGAACTATGGCTACACCTTC
CDR3: CASSLAGNYGYTF